This T cell receptor (beta chain) is drawn from a study of blood T cell repertoires in COVID-19. Method: immunoSEQ multiplex PCR; TCRdb's copy keeps in-frame clones and lacks some. The sample shows 70,000 or so clones, around nine tenths of them seen only once. The V end was cut by 6 bases, the J end by 10 bases, with 12 bases between. The V gene's germline CDR1 is DFQATT and CDR2 SNEGSKA (reference sequence). The CDR3 length is 11 residues. The sequenced material came from peripheral blood. V and J are TRBV20-1 and TRBJ1-4; D unclear. The origin of this receptor is an older woman with acute or convalescent COVID-19. CDR3 residues: CSAPQYGKLFF. The CDR3 DNA sequence: TGCAGTGCCCCGCAATACGGAAAACTGTTTTTT.